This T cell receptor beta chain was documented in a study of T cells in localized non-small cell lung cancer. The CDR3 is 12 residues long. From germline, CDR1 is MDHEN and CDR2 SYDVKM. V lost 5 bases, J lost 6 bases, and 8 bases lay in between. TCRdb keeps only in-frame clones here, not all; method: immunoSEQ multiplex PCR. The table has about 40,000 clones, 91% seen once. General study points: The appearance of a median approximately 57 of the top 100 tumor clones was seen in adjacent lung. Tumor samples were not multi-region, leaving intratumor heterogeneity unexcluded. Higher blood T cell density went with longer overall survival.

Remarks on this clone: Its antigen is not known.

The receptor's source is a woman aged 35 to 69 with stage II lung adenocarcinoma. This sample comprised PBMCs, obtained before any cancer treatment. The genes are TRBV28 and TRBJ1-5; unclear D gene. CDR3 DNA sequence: TGTGCCAGCAGTGGTAGTGGTCAGCCCCAGCATTTT. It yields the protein CASSGSGQPQHF.